One T cell receptor (beta chain) is described in this entry. Reverse transcription used roughly 0.45 to 1 ug RNA and random hexamers. The immunoSEQ assay covered 54 Vbeta and 13 Jbeta segments for CDR3. TCRdb recomputed calls from the immunoSEQ multiplex PCR reads with MiXCR, one row per CDR3 protein. The table records 50,000 to 60,000 distinct CDR3 sequences, around nine tenths of them present only once. This record comes from a study of CD8 T cells in Susac syndrome. V lost 2 bases, J lost 4 bases, and 6 bases stayed unmatched. The CDR3 covers 15 residues. Germline CDR1 is SGHRS and CDR2 is YFSETQ. The genes are TRBV5-1 and TRBJ2-1, with 7 bases lining up with TRBD2. Material: CD8+ T cells from PBMCs. This sequence was found in a human donor in good health. This CDR3 is CASSFGWGGYNEQFF. In DNA form, the CDR3 reads TGCGCCAGCAGCTTCGGCTGGGGGGGGTACAATGAGCAGTTCTTC.